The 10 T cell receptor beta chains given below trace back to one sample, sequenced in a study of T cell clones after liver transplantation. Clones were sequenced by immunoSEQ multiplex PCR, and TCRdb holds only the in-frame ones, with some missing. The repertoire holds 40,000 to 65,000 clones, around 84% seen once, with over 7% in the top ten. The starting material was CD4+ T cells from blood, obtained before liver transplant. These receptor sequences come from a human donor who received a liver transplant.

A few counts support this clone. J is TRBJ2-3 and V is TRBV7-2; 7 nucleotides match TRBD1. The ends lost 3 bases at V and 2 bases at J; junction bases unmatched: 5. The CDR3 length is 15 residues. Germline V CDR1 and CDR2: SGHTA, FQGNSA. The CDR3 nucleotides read TGTGCCAGCAGCTTGGGACAGACCTTCACAGATACGCAGTATTTT. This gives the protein CASSLGQTFTDTQYF.

CDR3 DNA: TGTGCCAGCAGCTTGGGCGCAGAGCACACCGGGGAGCTGTTTTTT. Its protein product is CASSLGAEHTGELFF. The V and J genes are TRBV5-6 and TRBJ2-2; D ambiguous. Germline V CDR1 and CDR2: SGHDT, YYEEEE. V was shortened by 0 bases and J by 3 bases, with 9 bases between the two germline ends. This CDR3 region has 15 residues.

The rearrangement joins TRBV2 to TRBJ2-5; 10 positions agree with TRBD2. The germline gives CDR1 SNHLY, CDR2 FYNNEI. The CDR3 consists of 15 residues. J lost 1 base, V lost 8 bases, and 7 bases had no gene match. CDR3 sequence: CASVSGGAGQETQYF. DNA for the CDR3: TGTGCCAGCGTGAGCGGGGGGGCGGGCCAAGAGACCCAGTACTTC. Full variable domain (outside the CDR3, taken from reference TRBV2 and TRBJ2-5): EPEVTQTPSHQVTQMGQEVILRCVPISNHLYFYWYRQILGQKVEFLVSFYNNEISEKSEIFDDQFSVERPDGSNFTLKIRSTKLEDSAMYFCASVSGGAGQETQYFGPGTRLLVL.

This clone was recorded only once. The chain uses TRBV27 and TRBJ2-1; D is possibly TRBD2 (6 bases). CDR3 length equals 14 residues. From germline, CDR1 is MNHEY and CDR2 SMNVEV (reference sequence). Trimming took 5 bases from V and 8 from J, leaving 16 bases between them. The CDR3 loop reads CASSLLSSVHEQFF. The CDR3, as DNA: TGTGCCAGCAGTCTCCTATCTAGCGTGCATGAGCAGTTCTTC.

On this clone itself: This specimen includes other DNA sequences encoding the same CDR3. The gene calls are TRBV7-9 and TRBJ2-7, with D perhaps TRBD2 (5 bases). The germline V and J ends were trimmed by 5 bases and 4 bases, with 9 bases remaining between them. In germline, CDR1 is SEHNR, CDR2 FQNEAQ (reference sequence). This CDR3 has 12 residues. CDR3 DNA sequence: TGTGCCAGCAGCCGGACTGTGTACGAGCAGTACTTC. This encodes CASSRTVYEQYF.

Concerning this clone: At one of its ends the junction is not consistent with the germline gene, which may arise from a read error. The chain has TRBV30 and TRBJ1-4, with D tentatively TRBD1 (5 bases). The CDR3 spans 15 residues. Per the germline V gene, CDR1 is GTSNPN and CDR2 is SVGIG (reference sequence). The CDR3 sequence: CAWAPRAGTNEKLFF. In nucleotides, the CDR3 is TGTGCCTGGGCCCCGCGGGCAGGGACTAATGAGAAACTGTTTTTT. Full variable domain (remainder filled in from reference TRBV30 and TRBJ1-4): SQTIHQWPATLVQPVGSPLSLECTVEGTSNPNLYWYRQAAGRGLQLLFYSVGIGQISSEVPQNLSASRPQDRQFILSSKKLLLSDSGFYLCAWAPRAGTNEKLFFGSGTQLSVL.

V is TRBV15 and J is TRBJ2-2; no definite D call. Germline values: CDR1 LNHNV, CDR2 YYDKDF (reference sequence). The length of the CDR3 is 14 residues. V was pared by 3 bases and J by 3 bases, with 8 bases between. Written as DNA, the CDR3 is TGTGCCACCAGCAGCGAATTGGACACCGGGGAGCTGTTTTTT. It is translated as CATSSELDTGELFF.

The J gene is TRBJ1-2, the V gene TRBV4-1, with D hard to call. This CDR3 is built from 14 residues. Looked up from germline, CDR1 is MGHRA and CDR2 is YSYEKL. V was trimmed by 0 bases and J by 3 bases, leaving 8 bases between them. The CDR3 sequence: CASSQEPAHYGYTF. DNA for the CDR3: TGCGCCAGCAGCCAAGAGCCAGCCCACTATGGCTACACCTTC.

CDR3 amino acids: CASSSLVNTEAFF. The DNA for the CDR3 is TGTGCCAGCAGCTCCTTGGTTAACACTGAAGCTTTCTTT. The rearrangement joins TRBV7-3 to TRBJ1-1, with D unresolved. The germline V gene encodes CDR1 SGHTA and CDR2 FQGTGA. Deletions cut 4 bases from V and 2 bases from J, with 8 bases between. This CDR3 contains 13 residues.

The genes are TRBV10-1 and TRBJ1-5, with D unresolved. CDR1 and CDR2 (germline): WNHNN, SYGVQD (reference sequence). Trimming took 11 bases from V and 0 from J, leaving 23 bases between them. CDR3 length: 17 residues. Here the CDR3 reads CASPDVARVYSNQPQHF. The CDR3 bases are TGCGCCTCACCTGACGTAGCGAGGGTTTATAGCAATCAGCCCCAGCATTTT.